These T cell receptor beta chains were read from a single sample in a study of T cell responses to AZD1222 COVID-19 vaccine. Clones were read by immunoSEQ multiplex PCR, and TCRdb kept only the in-frame ones, dropping some. The sample lists around 180,000 clones, approximately 90% occurring once. The starting material was peripheral blood, obtained on day 0 of AZD1222 vaccination. Receptor source: an adult in good health. The CDR3 runs from the conserved cysteine through the conserved F or W. The D gene is left open where the match is weak. Clone size is given for some rows only: seen once, a few or many times, or a class if the clone is expanded.

J: TRBJ1-2; D: .; size: .; V: TRBV11-2; CDR3: CASSLEVRGHGYTF; DNA: TGTGCCAGCAGCTTAGAAGTCAGGGGACATGGCTACACCTTC
J: TRBJ2-1; D: TRBD2; size: .; V: TRBV6-1; CDR3: CASSETTLAGAYNEQFF; DNA: TGTGCCAGCAGTGAAACCACACTAGCGGGGGCATACAATGAGCAGTTCTTC
J: TRBJ2-7; D: TRBD1; size: .; V: TRBV4-3; CDR3: CASSQVGGQGPYEQYF; DNA: TGCGCCAGCAGCCAAGTAGGCGGACAGGGGCCCTACGAGCAGTACTTC
J: TRBJ2-2; D: .; size: .; V: TRBV7-9; CDR3: CASSQGRTGELFF; DNA: TGTGCCAGCAGCCAAGGGCGAACCGGGGAGCTGTTTTTT
J: TRBJ2-5; D: .; size: .; V: TRBV7-2; CDR3: CASSLRAGETQYF; DNA: TGTGCCAGCAGCTTACGGGCGGGGGAGACCCAGTACTTC
J: TRBJ1-4; D: .; size: .; V: TRBV11-2; CDR3: CASSPNFGEKLFF; DNA: TGTGCCAGCAGCCCGAACTTCGGGGAAAAACTGTTTTTT
J: TRBJ1-1; D: .; size: .; V: TRBV25-1; CDR3: CASSEGRARTEAFF; DNA: TGTGCCAGCAGTGAAGGCAGGGCGCGCACTGAAGCTTTCTTT
J: TRBJ1-4; D: .; size: .; V: TRBV6-5; CDR3: CASSSRASREKLFF; DNA: TGTGCCAGCAGTTCTCGGGCCTCGAGGGAAAAACTGTTTTTT
J: TRBJ2-1; D: .; size: .; V: TRBV2; CDR3: CASLGSSYNEQFF; DNA: TGTGCCAGCTTGGGGAGCTCCTACAATGAGCAGTTCTTC
J: TRBJ1-4; D: TRBD1; size: .; V: TRBV29-1; CDR3: CSVEDDREGEKLFF; DNA: TGCAGCGTTGAAGATGACAGGGAAGGCGAAAAACTGTTTTTT
J: TRBJ2-7; D: .; size: .; V: TRBV28; CDR3: CASSLYTYEQYF; DNA: TGTGCCAGCAGTTTATACACTTACGAGCAGTACTTC
J: TRBJ1-5; D: .; size: once; V: TRBV6-5; CDR3: CASSYTGTNQPQHF; DNA: TGTGCCAGCAGTTACACCGGGACAAATCAGCCCCAGCATTTT
J: TRBJ1-5; D: .; size: .; V: TRBV7-9; CDR3: CASSLEAGQPQHF; DNA: TGTGCCAGCAGCTTAGAGGCGGGCCAGCCCCAGCATTTT
J: TRBJ2-7; D: .; size: .; V: TRBV6-5; CDR3: CASRLTADSYEQYF; DNA: TGTGCCAGCAGATTGACAGCAGATTCCTACGAGCAGTACTTC
J: TRBJ1-1; D: .; size: .; V: TRBV5-6; CDR3: CASSLDTEAFF; DNA: TGTGCCAGCAGCTTGGACACTGAAGCTTTCTTT
J: TRBJ1-3; D: .; size: .; V: TRBV19; CDR3: CASSIARISGNTIYF; DNA: TGTGCCAGTAGTATAGCAAGGATCTCTGGAAACACCATATATTTT
J: TRBJ2-7; D: .; size: .; V: TRBV9; CDR3: CASSPPPGSSYEQYF; DNA: TGTGCCAGCAGCCCCCCGCCGGGGTCCTCCTACGAGCAGTACTTC
J: TRBJ1-2; D: .; size: .; V: TRBV14; CDR3: CASSQSRSVNGYTF; DNA: TGTGCCAGCAGCCAATCACGGAGTGTGAACGGCTACACCTTC
J: TRBJ1-1; D: .; size: .; V: TRBV25-1; CDR3: CASSDGGLAGNTEAFF; DNA: TGTGCCAGCAGTGACGGGGGGCTGGCGGGGAACACTGAAGCTTTCTTT
J: TRBJ2-3; D: .; size: .; V: TRBV19; CDR3: CASSRGRDSDTQYF; DNA: TGTGCCAGTAGTAGAGGACGGGATTCAGATACGCAGTATTTT
J: TRBJ1-5; D: .; size: .; V: TRBV6-5; CDR3: CASAGGSNQPQHF; DNA: TGTGCCAGCGCCGGCGGTAGCAATCAGCCCCAGCATTTT
J: TRBJ1-2; D: TRBD1; size: .; V: TRBV2; CDR3: CASRWTGEGYTF; DNA: TGTGCCAGCAGATGGACAGGGGAAGGCTACACCTTC
J: TRBJ1-2; D: TRBD1; size: .; V: TRBV5-5; CDR3: CASSSGQKYGYTF; DNA: TGTGCCAGCAGCTCGGGACAGAAGTATGGCTACACCTTC
J: TRBJ2-3; D: TRBD2; size: .; V: TRBV6-6; CDR3: CASSPPQRGGADTQYF; DNA: TGTGCCAGCAGCCCACCGCAACGGGGGGGCGCAGATACGCAGTATTTT